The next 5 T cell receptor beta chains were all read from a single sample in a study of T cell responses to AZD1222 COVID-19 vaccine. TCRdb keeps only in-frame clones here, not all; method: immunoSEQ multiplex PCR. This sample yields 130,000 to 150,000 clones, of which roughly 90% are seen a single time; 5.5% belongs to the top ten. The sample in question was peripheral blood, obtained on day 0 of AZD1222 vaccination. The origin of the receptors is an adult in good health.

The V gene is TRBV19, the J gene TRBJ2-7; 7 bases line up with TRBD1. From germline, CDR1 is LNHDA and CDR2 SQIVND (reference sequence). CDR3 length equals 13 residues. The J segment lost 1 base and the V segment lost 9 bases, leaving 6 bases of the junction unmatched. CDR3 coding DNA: TGTGCCAGCAAGCCGGGACAGTCCTACGAGCAGTACTTC. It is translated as CASKPGQSYEQYF.

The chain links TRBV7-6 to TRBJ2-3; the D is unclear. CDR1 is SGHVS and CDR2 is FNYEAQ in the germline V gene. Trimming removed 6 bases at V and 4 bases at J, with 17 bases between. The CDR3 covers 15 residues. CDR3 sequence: CASSSTPTGPDTQYF. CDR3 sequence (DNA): TGTGCCAGCAGTTCTACACCTACCGGCCCAGATACGCAGTATTTT.

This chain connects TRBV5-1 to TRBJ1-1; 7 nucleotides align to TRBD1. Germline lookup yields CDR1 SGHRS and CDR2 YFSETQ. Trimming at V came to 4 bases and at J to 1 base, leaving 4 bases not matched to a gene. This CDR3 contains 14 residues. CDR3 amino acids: CASSIGTANTEAFF. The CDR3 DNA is TGCGCCAGCAGCATAGGGACAGCGAACACTGAAGCTTTCTTT.

CDR3 coding DNA: TGTGCCAGCAGCCAAGATGCACAGTTTTCACCCCTCCACTTT. Translating gives CASSQDAQFSPLHF. This rearrangement joins TRBV3-1 (or the pseudogene TRBV3-2) to TRBJ1-6; D is uncertain. CDR3 length: 14 residues. Per the germline V gene, CDR1 is LGHDT and CDR2 is YNNKEL (reference sequence). The V and J ends lost 0 bases and 9 bases respectively, with 9 bases between them.

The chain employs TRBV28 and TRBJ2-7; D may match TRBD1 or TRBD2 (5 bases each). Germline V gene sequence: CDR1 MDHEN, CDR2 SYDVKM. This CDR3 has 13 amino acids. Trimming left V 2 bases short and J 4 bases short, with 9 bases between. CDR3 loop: CASSLNGAYEQYF. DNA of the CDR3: TGTGCCAGCAGTTTAAACGGGGCGTACGAGCAGTACTTC.